This note documents a single T cell receptor beta chain sequence. The antigen remains undetermined. The sample originates from a study of OX40 agonist ivuxolimab in advanced cancers. Libraries were prepared by immunoSEQ multiplex PCR; TCRdb keeps only in-frame clonotypes and omits some of them. There are about 85,000 clones in the sample; roughly 87% occur only once, and approximately 0.3% lies in the top ten. There are 15 residues in the CDR3. Germline lookup yields CDR1 SGHTA and CDR2 FQGTGA. The junction had 7 bases not matched to a gene; V was cut back by 6 bases and J by 3 bases. Findings and caveats of the study: Average numbers of expanded clones were greater in CD8+ T cells than in CD4+.

This TCR was sampled from an adult with an advanced solid tumor such as melanoma, head and neck, liver or kidney cancer. This chain joins TRBV7-3 and TRBJ2-3, with TRBD2 identical over 9 bases. The input for sequencing was CD4+ or CD8+ T cells sorted from blood, taken in a trial of the OX40 agonist ivuxolimab. CDR3 protein: CASRPPSGITDTQYF. The CDR3 DNA reads as TGTGCCAGCAGGCCACCTAGCGGGATTACAGATACGCAGTATTTT.